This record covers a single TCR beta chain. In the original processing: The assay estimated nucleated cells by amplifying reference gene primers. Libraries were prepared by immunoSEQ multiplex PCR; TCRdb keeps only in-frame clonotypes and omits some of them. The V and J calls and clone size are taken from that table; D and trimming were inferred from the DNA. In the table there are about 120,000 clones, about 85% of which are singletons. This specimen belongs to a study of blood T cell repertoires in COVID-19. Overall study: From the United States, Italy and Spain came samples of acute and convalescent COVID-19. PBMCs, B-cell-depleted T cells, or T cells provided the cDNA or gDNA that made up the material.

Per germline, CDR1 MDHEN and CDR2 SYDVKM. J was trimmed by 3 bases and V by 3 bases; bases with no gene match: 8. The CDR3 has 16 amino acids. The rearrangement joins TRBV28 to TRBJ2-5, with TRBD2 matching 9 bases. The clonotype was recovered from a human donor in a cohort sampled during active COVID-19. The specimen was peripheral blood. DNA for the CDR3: TGTGCCAGCAGTTTCCTGGGCGGGGGGGAGAAAGAGACCCAGTACTTC. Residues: CASSFLGGGEKETQYF.